The T cell receptor beta chain under discussion was sequenced for a study of cytomegalovirus exposure and HLA in healthy donors. General study results and limits: Reports credit the classifier with highly specific, highly sensitive diagnosis of cytomegalovirus status.

This CDR3 spans 17 amino acids. Germline V gene sequence: CDR1 SEHNR, CDR2 FQNEAQ (reference sequence). V dropped 4 bases and J dropped 2 bases, with 18 bases sitting between them. As to this clone: Antigen specificity is unknown.

Assay used: immunoSEQ multiplex PCR; TCRdb lists only in-frame clones, some missing. This sample has fewer than 100,000 clones, with roughly 94% found just once. This rearrangement joins TRBV7-9 to TRBJ1-3; D remains ambiguous. The sequence was collected from a woman aged 18-29 years in good health and CMV-seropositive. The sequenced sample consisted of PBMCs. The CDR3 bases are TGTGCCAGCAGCTACGAGACTTGGCGCGGAACTGGAAACACCATATATTTT. Translating gives CASSYETWRGTGNTIYF.